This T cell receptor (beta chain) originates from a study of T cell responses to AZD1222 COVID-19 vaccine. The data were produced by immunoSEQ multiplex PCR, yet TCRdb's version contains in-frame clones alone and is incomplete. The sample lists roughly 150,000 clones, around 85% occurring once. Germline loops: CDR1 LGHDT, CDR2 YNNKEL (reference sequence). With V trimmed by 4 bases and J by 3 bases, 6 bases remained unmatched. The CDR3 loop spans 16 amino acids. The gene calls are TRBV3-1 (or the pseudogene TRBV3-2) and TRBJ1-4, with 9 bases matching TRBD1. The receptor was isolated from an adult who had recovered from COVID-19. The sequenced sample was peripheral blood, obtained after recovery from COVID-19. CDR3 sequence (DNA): TGTGCCAGCAGCCGTACAGGGGGCCGCGCTAATGAAAAACTGTTTTTT. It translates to CASSRTGGRANEKLFF.